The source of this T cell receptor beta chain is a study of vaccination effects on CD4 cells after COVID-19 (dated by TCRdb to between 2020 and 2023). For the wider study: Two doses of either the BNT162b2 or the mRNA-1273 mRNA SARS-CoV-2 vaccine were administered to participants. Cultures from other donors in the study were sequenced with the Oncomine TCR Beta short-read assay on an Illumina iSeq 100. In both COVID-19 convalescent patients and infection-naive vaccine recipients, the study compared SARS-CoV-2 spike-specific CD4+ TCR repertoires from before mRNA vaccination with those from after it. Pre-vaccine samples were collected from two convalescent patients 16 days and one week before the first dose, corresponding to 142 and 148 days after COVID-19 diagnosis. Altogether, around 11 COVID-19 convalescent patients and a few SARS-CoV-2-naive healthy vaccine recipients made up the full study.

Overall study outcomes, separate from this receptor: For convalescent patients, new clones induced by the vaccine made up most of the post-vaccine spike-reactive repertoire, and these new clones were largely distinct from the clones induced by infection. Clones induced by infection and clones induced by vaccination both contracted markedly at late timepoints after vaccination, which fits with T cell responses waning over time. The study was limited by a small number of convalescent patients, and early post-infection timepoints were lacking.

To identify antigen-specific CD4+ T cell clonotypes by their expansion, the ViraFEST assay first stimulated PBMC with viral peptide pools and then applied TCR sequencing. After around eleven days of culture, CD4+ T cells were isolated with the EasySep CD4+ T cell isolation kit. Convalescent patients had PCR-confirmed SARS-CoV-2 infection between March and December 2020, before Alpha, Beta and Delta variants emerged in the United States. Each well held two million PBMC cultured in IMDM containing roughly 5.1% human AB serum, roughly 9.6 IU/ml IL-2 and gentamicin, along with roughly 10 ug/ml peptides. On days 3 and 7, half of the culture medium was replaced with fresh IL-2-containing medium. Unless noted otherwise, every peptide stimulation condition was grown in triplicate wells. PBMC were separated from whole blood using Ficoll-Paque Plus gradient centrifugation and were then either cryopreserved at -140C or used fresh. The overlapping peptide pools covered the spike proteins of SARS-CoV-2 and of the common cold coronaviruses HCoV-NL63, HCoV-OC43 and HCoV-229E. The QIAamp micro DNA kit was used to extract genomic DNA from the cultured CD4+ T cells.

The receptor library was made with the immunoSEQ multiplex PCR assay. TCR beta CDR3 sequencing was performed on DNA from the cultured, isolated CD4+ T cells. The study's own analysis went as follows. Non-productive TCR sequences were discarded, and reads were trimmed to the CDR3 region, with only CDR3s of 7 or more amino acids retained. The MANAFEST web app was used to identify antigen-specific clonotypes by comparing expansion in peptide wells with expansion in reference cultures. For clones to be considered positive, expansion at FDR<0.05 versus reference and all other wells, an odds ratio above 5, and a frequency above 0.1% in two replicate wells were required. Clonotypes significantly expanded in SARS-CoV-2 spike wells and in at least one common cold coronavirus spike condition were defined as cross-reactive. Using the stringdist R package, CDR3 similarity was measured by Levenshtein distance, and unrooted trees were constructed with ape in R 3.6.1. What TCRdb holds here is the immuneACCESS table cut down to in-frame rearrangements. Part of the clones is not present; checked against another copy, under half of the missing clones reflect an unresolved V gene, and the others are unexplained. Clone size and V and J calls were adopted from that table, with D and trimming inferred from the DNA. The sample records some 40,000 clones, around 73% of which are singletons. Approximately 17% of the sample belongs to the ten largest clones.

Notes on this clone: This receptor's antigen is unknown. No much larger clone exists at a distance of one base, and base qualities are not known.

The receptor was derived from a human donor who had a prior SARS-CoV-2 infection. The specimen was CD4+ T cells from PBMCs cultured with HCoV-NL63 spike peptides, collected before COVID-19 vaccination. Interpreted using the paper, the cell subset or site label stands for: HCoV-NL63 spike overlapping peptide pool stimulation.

At the DNA level, the sequence is TGCGCCAGCAGCTTGTCCCTAGCGAGAAACACCGGGGAGCTGTTTTTT. This yields the protein CASSLSLARNTGELFF. The chain couples TRBV5-1 to TRBJ2-2; perhaps TRBD2 is the D gene, with 6 bases matching. From a lookup of the germline V gene, CDR1 and CDR2 are SGHRS and YFSETQ. There are 16 amino acids in the CDR3, from cysteine to phenylalanine inclusive. Solely the CDR3 DNA is kept, with 48 bases framed from the first base. The V and J ends are trimmed by 1 base and 2 bases, leaving 12 bases between them.